This T cell receptor beta chain was sequenced for a study of OX40 agonist ivuxolimab in advanced cancers. The table came from immunoSEQ multiplex PCR; TCRdb's copy has only in-frame clones and leaves some out. The data show 90,000 or so clones, around 91% seen once. This clone came up once. Sequencing used CD4+ or CD8+ T cells sorted from blood, obtained in a trial of the OX40 agonist ivuxolimab. This clonotype was obtained from an adult with an advanced solid tumor such as melanoma, head and neck, liver or kidney cancer.

CDR3 sequence (DNA): TGTGCCAGCAGCGGTAGCACAGATACGCAGTATTTT. It encodes CASSGSTDTQYF. This chain uses TRBV2 with TRBJ2-3; D ambiguous. The germline gives CDR1 SNHLY, CDR2 FYNNEI. This CDR3 is 12 amino acids long. Trimming stripped 6 bases from V and 0 bases from J, with 4 bases between.